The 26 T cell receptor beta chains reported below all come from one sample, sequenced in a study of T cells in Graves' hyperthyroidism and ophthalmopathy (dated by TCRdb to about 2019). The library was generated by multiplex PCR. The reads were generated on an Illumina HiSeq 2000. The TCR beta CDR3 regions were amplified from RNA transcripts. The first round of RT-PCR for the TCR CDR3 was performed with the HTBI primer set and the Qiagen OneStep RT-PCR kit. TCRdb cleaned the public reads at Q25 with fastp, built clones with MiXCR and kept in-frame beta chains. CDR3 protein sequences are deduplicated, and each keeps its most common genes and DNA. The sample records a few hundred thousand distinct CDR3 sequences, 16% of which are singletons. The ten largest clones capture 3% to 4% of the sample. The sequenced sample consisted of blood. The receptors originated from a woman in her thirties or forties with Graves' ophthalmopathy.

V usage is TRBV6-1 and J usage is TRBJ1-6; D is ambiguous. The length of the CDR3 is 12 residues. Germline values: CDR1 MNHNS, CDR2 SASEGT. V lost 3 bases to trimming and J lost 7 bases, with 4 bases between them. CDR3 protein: CASSDRNSPLHF. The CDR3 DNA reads TGTGCCAGCAGTGATAGGAATTCACCCCTCCACTTT.

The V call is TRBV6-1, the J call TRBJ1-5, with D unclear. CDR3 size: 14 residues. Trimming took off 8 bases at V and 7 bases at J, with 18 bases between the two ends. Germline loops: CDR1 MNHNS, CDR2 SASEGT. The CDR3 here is CASLAGELAQPQHF. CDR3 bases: TGTGCCAGCTTGGCAGGAGAGTTAGCCCAGCCCCAGCATTTT.

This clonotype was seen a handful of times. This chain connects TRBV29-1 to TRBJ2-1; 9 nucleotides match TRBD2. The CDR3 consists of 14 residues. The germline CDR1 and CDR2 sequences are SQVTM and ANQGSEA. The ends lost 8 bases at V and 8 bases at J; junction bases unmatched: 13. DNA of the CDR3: TGCAGCTTAGGGGGCGGGAGGGTCGGATATGAGCAGTTCTTC. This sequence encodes CSLGGGRVGYEQFF.

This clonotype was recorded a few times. CDR3 sequence: CASSLMRHTGELFF. In DNA, the CDR3 is TGTGCCAGCAGCTTAATGAGGCACACCGGGGAGCTGTTTTTT. The chain uses TRBV11-1 and TRBJ2-2; no reliable D call. The CDR3 length is 14 residues. CDR1 is SGHAT and CDR2 is FQDESV in the germline V gene (reference sequence). The V end was cut by 2 bases, the J end by 3 bases, with 7 bases between.

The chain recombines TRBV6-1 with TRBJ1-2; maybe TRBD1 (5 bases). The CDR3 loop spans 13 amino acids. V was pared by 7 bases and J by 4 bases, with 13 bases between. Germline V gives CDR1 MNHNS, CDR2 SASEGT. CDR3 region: CASKTGAGYGYTF. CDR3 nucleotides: TGTGCCAGCAAAACAGGAGCCGGCTATGGCTACACCTTC.

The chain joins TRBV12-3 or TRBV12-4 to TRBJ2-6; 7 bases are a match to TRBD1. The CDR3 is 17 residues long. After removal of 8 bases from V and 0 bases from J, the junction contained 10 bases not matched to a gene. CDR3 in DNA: TGTGCCAGCCGCCGTAAGGGGGCTAGCTCTGGGGCCAACGTCCTGACTTTC. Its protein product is CASRRKGASSGANVLTF.

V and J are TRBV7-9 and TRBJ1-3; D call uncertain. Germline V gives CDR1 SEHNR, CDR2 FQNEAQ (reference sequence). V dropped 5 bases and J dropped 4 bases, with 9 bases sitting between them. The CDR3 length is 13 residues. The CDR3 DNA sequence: TGTGCCAGCAGCCCTACTGCGGGAAACACCATATATTTT. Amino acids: CASSPTAGNTIYF.

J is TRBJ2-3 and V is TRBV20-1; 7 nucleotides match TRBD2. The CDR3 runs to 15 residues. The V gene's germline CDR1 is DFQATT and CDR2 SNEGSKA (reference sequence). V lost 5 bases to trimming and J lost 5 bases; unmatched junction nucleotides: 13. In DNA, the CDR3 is TGCAGTGCTGGATCCCTAGGGAGGGAGAGAGATACGCAGTATTTT. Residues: CSAGSLGRERDTQYF.

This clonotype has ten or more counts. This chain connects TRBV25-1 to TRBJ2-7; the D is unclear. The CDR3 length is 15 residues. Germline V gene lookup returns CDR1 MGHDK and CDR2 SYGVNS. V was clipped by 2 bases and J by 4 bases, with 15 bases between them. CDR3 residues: CASSEGVTTGYEQYF. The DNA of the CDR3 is TGTGCCAGCAGTGAAGGGGTTACGACTGGGTACGAGCAGTACTTC.

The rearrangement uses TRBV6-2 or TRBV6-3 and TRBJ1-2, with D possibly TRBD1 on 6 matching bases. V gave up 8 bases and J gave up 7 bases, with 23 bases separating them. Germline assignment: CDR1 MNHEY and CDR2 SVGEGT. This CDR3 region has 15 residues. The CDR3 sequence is CASWNSSRGYSGYTF. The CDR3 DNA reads TGTGCCAGCTGGAATTCAAGTAGGGGGTACTCTGGCTACACCTTC.

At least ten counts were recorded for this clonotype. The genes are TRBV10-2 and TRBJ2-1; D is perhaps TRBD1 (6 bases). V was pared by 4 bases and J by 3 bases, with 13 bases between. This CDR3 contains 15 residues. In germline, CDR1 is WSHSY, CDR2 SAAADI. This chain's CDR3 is CASSGGTINYNEQFF. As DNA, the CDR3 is TGCGCCAGCAGTGGGGGGACAATTAACTACAATGAGCAGTTCTTC.

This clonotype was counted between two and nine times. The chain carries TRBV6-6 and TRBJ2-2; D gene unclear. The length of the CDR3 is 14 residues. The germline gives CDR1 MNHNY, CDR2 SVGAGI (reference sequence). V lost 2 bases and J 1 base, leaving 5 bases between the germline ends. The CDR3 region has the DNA TGTGCCAGCAGTTACGACCGGAACACCGGGGAGCTGTTTTTT. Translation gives CASSYDRNTGELFF.

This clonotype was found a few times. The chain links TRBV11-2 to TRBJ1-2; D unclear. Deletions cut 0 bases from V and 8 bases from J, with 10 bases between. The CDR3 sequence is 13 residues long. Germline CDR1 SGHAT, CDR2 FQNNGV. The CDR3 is CASSLDWAGGYTF. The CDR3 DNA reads TGTGCCAGCAGCTTAGACTGGGCGGGGGGCTACACCTTC.

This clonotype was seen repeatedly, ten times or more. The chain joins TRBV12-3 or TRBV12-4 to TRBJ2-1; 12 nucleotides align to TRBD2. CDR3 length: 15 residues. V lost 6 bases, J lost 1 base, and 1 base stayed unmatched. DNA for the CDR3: TGTGCCAGCAGACTAGCGGGGGGTTCCTACAATGAGCAGTTCTTC. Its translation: CASRLAGGSYNEQFF.

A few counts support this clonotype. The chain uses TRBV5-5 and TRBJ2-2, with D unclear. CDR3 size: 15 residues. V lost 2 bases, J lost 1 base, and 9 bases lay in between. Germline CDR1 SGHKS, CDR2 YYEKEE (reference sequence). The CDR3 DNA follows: TGTGCCAGCAGCTTCTGGGCAGGGAACACCGGGGAGCTGTTTTTT. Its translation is CASSFWAGNTGELFF.

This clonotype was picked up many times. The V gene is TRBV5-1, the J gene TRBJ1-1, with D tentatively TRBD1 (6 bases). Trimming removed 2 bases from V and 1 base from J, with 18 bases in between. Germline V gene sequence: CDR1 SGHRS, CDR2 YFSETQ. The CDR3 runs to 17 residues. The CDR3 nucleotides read TGCGCCAGCAGCTTTTACAGGGATTCGGTATCGAACACTGAAGCTTTCTTT. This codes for CASSFYRDSVSNTEAFF.

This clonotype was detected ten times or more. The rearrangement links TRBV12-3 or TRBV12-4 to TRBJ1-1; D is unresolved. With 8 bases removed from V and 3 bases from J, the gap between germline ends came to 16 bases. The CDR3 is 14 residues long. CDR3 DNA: TGTGCCAGCGGCATGAGGGTGGTGCACACTGAAGCTTTCTTT. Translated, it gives CASGMRVVHTEAFF.

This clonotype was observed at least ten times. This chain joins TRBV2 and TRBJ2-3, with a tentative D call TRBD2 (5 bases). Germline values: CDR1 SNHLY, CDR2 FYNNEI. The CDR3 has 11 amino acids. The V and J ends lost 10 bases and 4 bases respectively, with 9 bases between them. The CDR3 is CAIEGADTQYF. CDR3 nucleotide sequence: TGTGCCATCGAGGGCGCAGATACGCAGTATTTT.

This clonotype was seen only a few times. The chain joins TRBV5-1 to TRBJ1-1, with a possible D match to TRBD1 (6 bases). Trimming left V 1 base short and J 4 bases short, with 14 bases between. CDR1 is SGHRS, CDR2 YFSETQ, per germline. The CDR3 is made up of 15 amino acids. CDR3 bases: TGCGCCAGCAGCTTGTGGGCCGGGACACCCACTGAAGCTTTCTTT. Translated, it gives CASSLWAGTPTEAFF.

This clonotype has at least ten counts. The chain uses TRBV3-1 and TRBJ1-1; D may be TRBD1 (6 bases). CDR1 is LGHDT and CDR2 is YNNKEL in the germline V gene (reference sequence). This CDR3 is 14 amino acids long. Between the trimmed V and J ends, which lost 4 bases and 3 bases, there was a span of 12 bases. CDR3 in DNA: TGTGCCAGCAGCCCCCAGGACAGAGACACTGAAGCTTTCTTT. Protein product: CASSPQDRDTEAFF.

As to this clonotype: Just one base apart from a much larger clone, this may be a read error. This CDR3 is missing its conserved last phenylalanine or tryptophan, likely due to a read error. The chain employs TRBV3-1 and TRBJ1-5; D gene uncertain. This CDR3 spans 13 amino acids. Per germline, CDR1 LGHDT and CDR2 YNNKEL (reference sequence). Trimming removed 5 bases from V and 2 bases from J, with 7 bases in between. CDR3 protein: CASSNSGNQPQHY. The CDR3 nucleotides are TGTGCCAGCAGCAACTCCGGCAATCAGCCCCAGCATTAT.

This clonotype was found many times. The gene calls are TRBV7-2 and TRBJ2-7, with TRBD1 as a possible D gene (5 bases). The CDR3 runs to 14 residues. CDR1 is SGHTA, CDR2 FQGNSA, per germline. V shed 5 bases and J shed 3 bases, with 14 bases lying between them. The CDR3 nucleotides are TGTGCCAGCAGCCCAAGGCCAGGGAACTACGAGCAGTACTTC. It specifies CASSPRPGNYEQYF.

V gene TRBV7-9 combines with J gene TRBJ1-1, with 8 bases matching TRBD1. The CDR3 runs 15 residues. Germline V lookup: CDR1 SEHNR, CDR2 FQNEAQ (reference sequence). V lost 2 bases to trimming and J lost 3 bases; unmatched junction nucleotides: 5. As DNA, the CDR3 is TGTGCCAGCAGCTTACAGGGGGCATTTGACACTGAAGCTTTCTTT. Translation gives CASSLQGAFDTEAFF.

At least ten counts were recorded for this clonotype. DNA for the CDR3: TGTGCCAGCAGTGCCCCCGGGACAGGGTACGGTGAGCAGTTCTTC. It specifies CASSAPGTGYGEQFF. V is TRBV28 and J is TRBJ2-1, with 9 bases fitting TRBD1. The J segment lost 9 bases and the V segment lost 5 bases, leaving 11 bases of the junction unmatched. Germline CDR1 reads MDHEN; CDR2 reads SYDVKM. This CDR3 spans 15 amino acids.

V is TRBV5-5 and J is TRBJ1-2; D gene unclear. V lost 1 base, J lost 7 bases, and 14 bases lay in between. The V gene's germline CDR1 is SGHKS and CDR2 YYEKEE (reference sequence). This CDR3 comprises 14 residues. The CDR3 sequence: CASSLSGETSGYTF. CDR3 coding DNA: TGTGCCAGCAGCTTGTCCGGGGAGACAAGTGGCTACACCTTC. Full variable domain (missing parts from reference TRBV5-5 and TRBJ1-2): DAGVTQSPTHLIKTRGQQVTLRCSPISGHKSVSWYQQVLGQGPQFIFQYYEKEERGRGNFPDRFSARQFPNYSSELNVNALLLGDSALYLCASSLSGETSGYTFGSGTRLTVV.

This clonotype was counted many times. CDR3 DNA: TGTGCCAGCAGTCGGACTAGCAACCAAGAGACCCAGTACTTC. Its translation: CASSRTSNQETQYF. The V and J genes are TRBV27 and TRBJ2-5; 8 positions match TRBD2. V was pared by 5 bases and J by 0 bases, with 2 bases of the junction left unmatched. This CDR3 contains 14 residues. Germline CDR1 MNHEY, CDR2 SMNVEV (reference sequence).